This entry describes one T cell receptor beta chain. What it binds is not known. This record belongs to a study of CD8+CD57+ T cells in acquired aplastic anemia. Study background: The average for DNA from sorted CD4+ and CD8+ cells was around 3.5 ug. Study results and caveats: In CD8+ cells, Simpson's diversity showed no significant difference between patients and controls.

The CDR3 contains 16 residues. CDR1 SGDLS and CDR2 YYNGEE come from the germline V gene. With 1 base clipped from V and 0 bases from J, the junction kept 5 bases outside the gene matches. The study profiled TCR beta VDJ and CDR3 using genomic DNA as template. TCRdb redid the calling of the reads with MiXCR, one entry per CDR3 protein. Altogether 35,000 to 40,000 distinct CDR3 sequences are present, around 82% being singletons, with the ten largest covering 22%. The rearrangement links TRBV9 to TRBJ2-5, with 8 nucleotides matching TRBD1. The sample consisted of sorted CD4+, CD8+, or CD8+CD57+ T cells (not recorded which) from PBMCs. The TCR comes from a human donor in good health, serving as a control. CDR3 sequence (DNA): TGTGCCAGCAGCGTATCGGGACAGGTGGACCAAGAGACCCAGTACTTC. It encodes CASSVSGQVDQETQYF.